This T cell receptor beta chain is from a study of blood T cell repertoires in COVID-19. Overall study context: The United States, Italy and Spain were the sources of the acute and convalescent COVID-19 samples.

The data were produced by immunoSEQ multiplex PCR, yet TCRdb's version contains in-frame clones alone and is incomplete. The data show 20,000 or so clones, 85% to 90% seen once. This CDR3 is built from 13 residues. CDR1 is SGHVS, CDR2 FNYEAQ, per germline. V lost 2 bases and J lost 3, with 7 bases in between. Material: peripheral blood. The TCR comes from a man over 45 with active COVID-19. V and J are TRBV7-6 and TRBJ1-1, with D tentatively TRBD1 (5 bases). This CDR3 is CASSLKGDTEAFF. CDR3 nucleotide sequence: TGTGCCAGCAGCTTAAAAGGGGACACTGAAGCTTTCTTT.